This TCR beta chain stems from a study of cytomegalovirus exposure and HLA in healthy donors (dated by TCRdb to about 2017). Notes on the research overall: According to an earlier analysis of 550 to 700 of the donors, 150 million to 200 million T cells yielded 120 million or so unique TCR beta sequences and 276 Gb of sequence data. An early release covering just under 650 HLA-typed donors comprised 250 to 350 gigabases of sequencing data and around 85 million unique TCR sequences. Among the roughly 430 genotyped donors, approximately 82% belonged to the genetic ancestry cluster associated with self-reported Caucasian donors. The study aimed to test whether cataloging public T cell receptors could reveal signatures of past pathogen exposure. The study used immunosequencing to profile the T cell repertoires of more than 650 subjects and linked those repertoires to cytomegalovirus serostatus. A separate validation cohort of roughly 120 different subjects was used in addition to the 666-subject first cohort. To predict cytomegalovirus infection status, the study brought together high-throughput TCR immunosequencing, statistical association of individual TCRs with disease status, and machine learning. To study patterns of TCR occurrence, a later analysis re-analyzed previously published TCR beta repertoires from hundreds of donors and added high-resolution HLA genotyping. The later analysis used no new phenotypic data to find candidate immune exposures, relying instead on TCR beta sequences and their occurrence across donors. To decide whether each TCR beta V gene segment behaved as functional or pseudogenic, an earlier analysis of some 600 of the donors relied on high-throughput TCR beta sequencing. Alongside the repertoire data, information on donor age, sex, ethnicity and CMV serostatus was compiled. Genome-wide SNP genotypes for about 65% of the 666 donors were used in a later genetic analysis, which treated that subset as a discovery cohort. All discovery cohort repertoires had been generated using a single sequencing platform. Class I and class II HLA loci were covered by the typing at four-digit resolution. Typing coverage differed by locus: A, B, C, DRB1 and DQB1 were typed in about 620-640 donors, DQA1 in 522, DPA1 in some 610, and DPB1 in about 450. Because of strong linkage in the cohort, roughly five DR-DQ haplotypes were treated as single units for association and clustering. Among around 400 genotyped donors of the cohort, an average of around 240,000 unique TCR beta nucleotide sequences were sequenced per donor, roughly 18% of them non-productive. General conclusions and limits of the study: A further reported finding was that TCR beta sequences accurately predicted the HLA-A and HLA-B alleles for most subjects in the first cohort. Most CMV-associated TCR beta chains appeared to be HLA-restricted in a later analysis, and the HLA associations seemed to be driven largely by CMV exposure. At a false discovery rate of 0.05, a later analysis linked about 17,000 TCR beta sequences to specific HLA alleles. The authors suggested that the approach could potentially be generalized to other disease states and immunological phenotypes. A later genetic analysis associated a missense DCLRE1C variant with V-gene and J-gene trimming of TCR beta chains, and an independent cohort replicated the association. A cluster of highly shared sequence variants was judged likely to represent a technical artifact of the sequencing pipeline. Correlated functional status among segregating V segments might be attributable to linkage disequilibrium, but an unknown experimental factor could not be ruled out. While some public TCRs were present in many individuals, most TCR sequences turned up only very rarely across donors. The earlier analysis of 450 to 700 of the donors excluded roughly 16 rarely observed V segments, including chromosome 9 orphons, because counts were too low. When HLA alleles, especially DR and DQ, strongly co-occurred, attributing TCR associations to individual alleles was difficult. A later genetic analysis reported fewer N-insertions in productive TCRs among donors in an Asian-associated ancestry cluster than the roughly 670-donor mean. The only immune exposure information available for the cohort was CMV serostatus. A few of the identified cytomegalovirus-associated TCR beta chains were confirmed in vitro to be specific for cytomegalovirus antigens. In both the original and validation cohorts, the classifier was reported to diagnose cytomegalovirus status with high specificity and sensitivity. Sequencing depth was assumed to be roughly uniform across donors in the presence/absence analyses, though that assumption may not hold. In the study, approximately 150 TCR beta chains were listed as associated with cytomegalovirus. In an earlier analysis of 587 of the donors, most TCR beta V segments appeared in productive rearrangements about 90% or about 30% of the time, broadly matching IMGT annotations. Because some donors lacked HLA typing at each locus, the association tests relied only on the typed subset. In a later analysis, the rate of TCR association differed among HLA loci, with DRB1 alleles having the most associated TCRs and HLA-C alleles having the fewest. In a later analysis, several top co-occurrence clusters were reported to appear linked to parvovirus B19, influenza, CMV and Epstein-Barr virus. The cohort was sequenced for TCR beta chains only, and without alpha or paired-chain data the features that could be detected were limited. In a later analysis, HLA-associated TCR beta chains showed more clonal expansion and lower generation probabilities than non-associated chains that were equally common.

The cohort was made up of under 800 healthy bone marrow donors. All cohort members were sampled while nominally healthy, although unrecorded immune exposures were likely present. The donor tested CMV seronegative and was one of the 352 seronegative cohort members. A peripheral blood sample was provided by each donor, and peripheral blood mononuclear cells were used for TCR beta sequencing. Genomic DNA was extracted from the blood cell samples with the Qiagen DNeasy Blood Extraction Kit. In the case of this clone: Its antigen remains unidentified. Base qualities are not provided; no much larger clone lies one nucleotide away.

Library method: the immunoSEQ multiplex PCR assay. For the multiplex PCR, a mixture combining 60 forward primers for TCR Vbeta segments and 13 reverse primers for TCR Jbeta segments was used. The CDR3 region of rearranged TCR beta genes was amplified from genomic DNA by a multiplex PCR assay. Amplified TCR beta libraries were sequenced as 87-base-pair reads on the Illumina HiSeq System. As for the authors' bioinformatics: A later analysis counted about 80 million unique TCR beta chains across the 666 repertoires, and around 9.9 million of these chains were shared by at least two donors. Raw reads were error-corrected and collapsed into unique sequences with a nearest-neighbor algorithm that merged closely related sequences to remove PCR and sequencing errors. CDR3 sequences were aligned to IMGT reference sequences to assign V, D and J gene segments. For a sequence to be retained, a match of at least six nucleotides to both a V gene segment and a J gene segment was required. Rearrangements were classified as productive when the CDR3 lacked stop codons and remained in frame with V and J, and all other rearrangements were classified as non-productive. Following IMGT convention, CDR3 was defined as the stretch from the second conserved V-encoded cysteine up to the conserved J-encoded phenylalanine. The earlier analysis of 587 of the donors excluded sequences that lacked an unambiguous match to a single V gene segment. An earlier analysis of several hundred of the donors classified V segments as functional when productive rearrangements were above 56.7% and as segregating when the standard deviation between donors was above 5%. A statistical classification framework was developed to diagnose cytomegalovirus status using the catalog of TCR beta chain sequences. In a later analysis, V and J genes were assigned by comparing TCR nucleotide sequences against IMGT/GENE-DB human TR gene sequences. The TCRdist pipeline was used in a later analysis to assign CDR3 sequences and most-parsimonious VDJ recombination scenarios. In a later analysis, each TCR beta chain was defined by its CDR3 amino acid sequence together with its V-gene family, and reads without a unique V-gene family were excluded. As a way to deal with suspected cross-contamination and a sequencing artifact, a later analysis dropped 500 to 700 nucleotide sequences that were highly shared and had low generation probability. A later analysis calculated a clonal expansion index for each public chain from normalized within-repertoire ranks of inferred template counts. Generation probabilities in a later analysis came from a VDJ recombination model fitted to out-of-frame rearrangements, and those results were checked against IGoR. In a later analysis, hypergeometric tests were used to score TCR-TCR, TCR-HLA and TCR-CMV co-occurrence, with a repertoire-size bias correction applied to TCR pairs. To estimate false discovery rates, a later analysis permuted the HLA or CMV assignments 20 times. In a later analysis, co-occurring TCRs were grouped with DBSCAN, and TCRdist sequence similarity was added when clustering was performed within HLA-allele-positive subsets. Co-occurrence clustering excluded repertoires with fewer than 30,000 or more than 120,000 public chains, plus five with anomalous nucleotide sharing. TCRdb carries this immuneACCESS record with in-frame sequences only. Its versions omit some clonotypes, under half of them owing to an unresolved V gene in the studies checked, with the rest unexplained. V and J calls and clone size come straight from that table; D and trimming were deduced from the DNA. This sample comprises roughly 130,000 clones, roughly 83% of them detected only once. 2% to 2.5% of the sample comes from the top ten.

The TCR was taken from a man aged 18-30 years in good health and CMV-seronegative. Sequencing was carried out using PBMCs.

The CDR3 is CASSFQGLGGYTF. The DNA sequence is given as TGTGCCAGCAGTTTTCAGGGACTGGGAGGCTACACCTTC. The chain couples TRBV27 to TRBJ1-2, and the D gene may be TRBD1, 5 bases matching. The germline V gene (reference sequence) sets CDR1 to MNHEY and CDR2 to SMNVEV. Trimming takes 3 bases from V and 8 bases from J, and the germline ends sit 13 bases apart. There are 13 amino acids in the CDR3, from cysteine to phenylalanine inclusive. Only the CDR3 DNA stays, 39 bases, in frame from base 1.